The present T cell receptor (beta chain) was sequenced within a study of identical twins. Points from the study as a whole: Out-of-frame alpha sequences shared between twins exhibited an excess of low generation probability. In monozygotic twins, models underestimated the sharing of out-of-frame TCR alpha. Reduced insertions were recorded for abundant cord blood beta clonotypes, with no such pattern in memory repertoires.

The CDR3 extends over 16 amino acids. Unmatched junction bases numbered 5, after V lost 4 bases and J lost 3 bases. Germline CDR1 reads KGHDR; CDR2 reads SFDVKD. TCRdb reanalysed the 5' RACE reads using MiXCR and keeps one entry per CDR3 protein. The table shows roughly 570,000 distinct CDR3 sequences, with 9.6% occurring only once. Concerning this clonotype itself: Antigen: not known.

The data were also submitted as part of a second study, on yellow fever vaccine responses in identical twins. From that report: Twin vaccine T cell responses reportedly seemed partly convergent, partly personalized.

The V gene is TRBV24-1, the J gene TRBJ2-5, with TRBD1 matching 12 bases. Source material: PBMCs. The receptor was isolated from a woman between 18 and 30 years old in good health. CDR3 protein: CATSEPGQGAEETQYF. The CDR3 DNA is TGTGCCACCAGTGAACCGGGACAGGGGGCTGAAGAGACCCAGTACTTC.